This T cell receptor (beta chain) was recorded in a study of T cells in localized non-small cell lung cancer. With regard to this clone: Its antigen is still unknown.

TCRdb's copy holds only in-frame clones and misses some; the assay was immunoSEQ multiplex PCR. Of around 1,800 clones in the sample, 40% to 50% were seen once. The CDR3 contains 13 residues. Germline V CDR1 and CDR2: SQVTM, ANQGSEA. Trimming removed 2 bases from V and 8 bases from J, with 13 bases in between. Overall study findings and caveats: Sequencing covered just one tumor region, so heterogeneity cannot be ruled out. In adjacent lung, a median around 55 of the top 100 tumor clones were found. Higher T cell density in the blood was associated with longer overall survival, whereas higher adjacent-lung clonality associated with shorter survival. Clonality of T cells reached its maximum in uninvolved adjacent lung, surpassing tumor.

The sequence was collected from a male donor aged 60 or over with stage II lung adenocarcinoma. Specimen: lung tumor tissue, collected before any cancer treatment. The chain employs TRBV29-1 and TRBJ2-4; D is unclear. The CDR3 spells CSVEMQVGDIQYF. The CDR3, as DNA: TGCAGCGTTGAAATGCAGGTTGGGGACATTCAGTACTTC.